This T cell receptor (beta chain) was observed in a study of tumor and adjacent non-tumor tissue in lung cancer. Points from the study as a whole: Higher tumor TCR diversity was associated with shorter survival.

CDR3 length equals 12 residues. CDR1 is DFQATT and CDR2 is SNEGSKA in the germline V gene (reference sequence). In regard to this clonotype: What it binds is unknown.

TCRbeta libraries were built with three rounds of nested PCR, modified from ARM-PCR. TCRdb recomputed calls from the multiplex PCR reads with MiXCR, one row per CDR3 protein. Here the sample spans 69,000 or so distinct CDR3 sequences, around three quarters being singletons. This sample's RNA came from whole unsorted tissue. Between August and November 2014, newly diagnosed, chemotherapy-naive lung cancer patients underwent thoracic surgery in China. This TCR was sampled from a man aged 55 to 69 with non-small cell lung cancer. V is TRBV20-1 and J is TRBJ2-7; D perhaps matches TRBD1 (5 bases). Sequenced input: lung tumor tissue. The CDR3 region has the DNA TGCGGTACGAGAGACAGACCCGACGAGCAGTACTTC. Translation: CGTRDRPDEQYF.